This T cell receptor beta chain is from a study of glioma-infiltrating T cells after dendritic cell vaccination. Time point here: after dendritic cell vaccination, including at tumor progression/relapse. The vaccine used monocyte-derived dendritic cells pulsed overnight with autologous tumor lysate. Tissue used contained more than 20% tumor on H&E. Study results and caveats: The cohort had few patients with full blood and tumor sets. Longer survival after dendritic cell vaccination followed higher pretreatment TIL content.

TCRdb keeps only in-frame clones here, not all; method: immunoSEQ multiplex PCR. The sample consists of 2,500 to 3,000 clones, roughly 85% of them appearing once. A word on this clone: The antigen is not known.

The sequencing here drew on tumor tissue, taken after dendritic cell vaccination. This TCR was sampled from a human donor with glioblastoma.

The CDR3 is CASSLTGSSYEQYF. CDR3 in DNA: TGTGCCAGCAGCTTAACAGGGAGCTCCTACGAGCAGTACTTC. This chain links TRBV7-3 with TRBJ2-7; a weak D match, TRBD2 (5 bases). Between the trimmed V and J ends, which lost 0 bases and 0 bases, there was a span of 6 bases. This CDR3 spans 14 amino acids. The germline gives CDR1 SGHTA, CDR2 FQGTGA.